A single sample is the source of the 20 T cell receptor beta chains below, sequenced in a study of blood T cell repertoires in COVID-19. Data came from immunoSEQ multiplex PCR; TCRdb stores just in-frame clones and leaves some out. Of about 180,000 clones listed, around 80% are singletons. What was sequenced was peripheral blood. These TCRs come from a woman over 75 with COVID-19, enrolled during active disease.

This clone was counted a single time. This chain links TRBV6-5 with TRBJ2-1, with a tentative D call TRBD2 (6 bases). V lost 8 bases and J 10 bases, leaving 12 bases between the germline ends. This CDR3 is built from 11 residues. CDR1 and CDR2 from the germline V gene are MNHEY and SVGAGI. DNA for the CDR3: TGTGCCAGCCGGAGGGCCGGAGAGCAGTTCTTC. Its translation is CASRRAGEQFF.

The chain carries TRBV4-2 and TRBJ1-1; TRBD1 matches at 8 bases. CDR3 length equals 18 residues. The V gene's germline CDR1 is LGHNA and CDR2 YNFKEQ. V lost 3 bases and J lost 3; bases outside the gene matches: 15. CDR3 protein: CASSHTTGEAVSDTEAFF. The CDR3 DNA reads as TGTGCCAGCAGCCACACGACAGGGGAGGCCGTTTCAGACACTGAAGCTTTCTTT.

CDR3 loop: CASSNGLSGSKGELFF. CDR3 sequence (DNA): TGTGCCAGCAGCAACGGACTAAGCGGGAGTAAGGGGGAGCTGTTTTTT. The chain is built from TRBV5-5 and TRBJ2-2; 8 bases are shared with TRBD2. With V trimmed by 4 bases and J by 8 bases, 13 bases remained unmatched. The CDR3 is 16 residues long. Looked up from germline, CDR1 is SGHKS and CDR2 is YYEKEE (reference sequence).

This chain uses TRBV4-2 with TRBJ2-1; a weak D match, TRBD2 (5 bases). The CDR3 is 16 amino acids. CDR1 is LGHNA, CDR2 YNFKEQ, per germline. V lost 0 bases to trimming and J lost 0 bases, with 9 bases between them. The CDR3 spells CASSQDGDFSYNEQFF. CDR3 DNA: TGTGCCAGCAGCCAAGACGGGGATTTCTCCTACAATGAGCAGTTCTTC.

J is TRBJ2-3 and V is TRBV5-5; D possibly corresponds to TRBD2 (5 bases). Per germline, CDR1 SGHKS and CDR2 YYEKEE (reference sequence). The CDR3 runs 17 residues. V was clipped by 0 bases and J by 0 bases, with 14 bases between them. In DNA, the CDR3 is TGTGCCAGCAGCTTGGCCTATGGAGGACTGAGCACAGATACGCAGTATTTT. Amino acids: CASSLAYGGLSTDTQYF.

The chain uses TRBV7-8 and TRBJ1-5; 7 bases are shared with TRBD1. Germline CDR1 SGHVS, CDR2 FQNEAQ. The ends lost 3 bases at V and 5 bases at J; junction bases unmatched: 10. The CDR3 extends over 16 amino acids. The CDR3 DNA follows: TGTGCCAGCAGCTTGACACAGGGGCTGGGGGATCAGCCCCAGCATTTT. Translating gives CASSLTQGLGDQPQHF.

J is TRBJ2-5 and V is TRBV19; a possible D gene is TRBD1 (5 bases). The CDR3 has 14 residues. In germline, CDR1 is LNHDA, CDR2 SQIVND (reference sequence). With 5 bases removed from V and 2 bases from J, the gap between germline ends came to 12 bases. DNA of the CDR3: TGTGCCAGTAGTGCTAGGGGTTGGCAAGAGACCCAGTACTTC. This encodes CASSARGWQETQYF.

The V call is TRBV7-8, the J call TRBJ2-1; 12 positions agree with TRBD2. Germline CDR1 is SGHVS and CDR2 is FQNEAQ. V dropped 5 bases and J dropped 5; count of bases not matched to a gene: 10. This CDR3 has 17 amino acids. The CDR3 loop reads CASSRTSGVTPNNEQFF. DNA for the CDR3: TGTGCCAGCAGCCGGACTAGCGGGGTTACGCCCAACAATGAGCAGTTCTTC.

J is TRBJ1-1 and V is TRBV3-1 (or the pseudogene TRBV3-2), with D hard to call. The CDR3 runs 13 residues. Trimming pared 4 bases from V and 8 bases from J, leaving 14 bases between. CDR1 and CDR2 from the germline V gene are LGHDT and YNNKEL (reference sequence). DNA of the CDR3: TGTGCCAGCAGCCCCATCCCCGGGGTGGAAGCTTTCTTT. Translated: CASSPIPGVEAFF.

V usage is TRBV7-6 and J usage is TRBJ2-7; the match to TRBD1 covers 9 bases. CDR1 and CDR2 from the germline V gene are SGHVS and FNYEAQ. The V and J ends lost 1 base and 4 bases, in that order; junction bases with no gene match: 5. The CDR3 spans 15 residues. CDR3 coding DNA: TGTGCCAGCAGCTTAGGACAGGGGGTTTTGTACGAGCAGTACTTC. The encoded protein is CASSLGQGVLYEQYF.

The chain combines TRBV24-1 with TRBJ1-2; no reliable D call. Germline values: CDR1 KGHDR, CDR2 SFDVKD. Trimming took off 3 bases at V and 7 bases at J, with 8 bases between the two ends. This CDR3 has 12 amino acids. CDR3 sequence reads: CATSDHISGYTF. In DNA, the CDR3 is TGTGCCACCAGTGATCACATCTCTGGCTACACCTTC.

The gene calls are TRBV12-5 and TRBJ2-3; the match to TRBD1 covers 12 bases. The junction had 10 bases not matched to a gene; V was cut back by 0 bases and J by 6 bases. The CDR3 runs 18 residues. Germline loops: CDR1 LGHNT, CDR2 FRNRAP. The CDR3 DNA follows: TGTGCTAGTGGTTTGGTCCCCCCCGGGACAGGGGGCTCGGATACGCAGTATTTT. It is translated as CASGLVPPGTGGSDTQYF.

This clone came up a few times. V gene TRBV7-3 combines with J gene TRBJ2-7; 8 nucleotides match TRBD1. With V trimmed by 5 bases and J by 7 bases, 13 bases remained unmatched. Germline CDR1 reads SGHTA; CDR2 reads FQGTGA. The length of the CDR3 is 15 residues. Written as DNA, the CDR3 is TGTGCCAGCAGCAGCCAGTCCGGACAGGGACTGGAGCAGTACTTC. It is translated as CASSSQSGQGLEQYF. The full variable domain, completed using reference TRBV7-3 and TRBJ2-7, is GAGVSQTPSNKVTEKGKYVELRCDPISGHTALYWYRQSLGQGPEFLIYFQGTGAADDSGLPNDRFFAVRPEGSVSTLKIQRTERGDSAVYLCASSSQSGQGLEQYFGPGTRLTVT.

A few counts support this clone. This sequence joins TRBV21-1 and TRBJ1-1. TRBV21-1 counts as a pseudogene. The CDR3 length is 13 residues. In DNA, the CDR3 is TGTGCCAGCAGCAAAGGCGCGGACACTGAAGCTTTCTTT. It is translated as CASSKGADTEAFF.

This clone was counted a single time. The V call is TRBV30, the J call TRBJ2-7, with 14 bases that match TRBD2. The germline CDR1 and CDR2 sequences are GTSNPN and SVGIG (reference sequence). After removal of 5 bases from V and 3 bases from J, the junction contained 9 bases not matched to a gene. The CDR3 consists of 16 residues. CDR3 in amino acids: CAWQIGTSGGYYEQYF. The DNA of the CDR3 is TGTGCCTGGCAAATCGGGACTAGCGGGGGTTACTACGAGCAGTACTTC.

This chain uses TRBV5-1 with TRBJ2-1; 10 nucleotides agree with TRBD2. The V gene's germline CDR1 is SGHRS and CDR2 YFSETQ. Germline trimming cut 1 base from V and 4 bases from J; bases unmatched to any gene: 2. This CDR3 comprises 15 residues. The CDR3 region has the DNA TGCGCCAGCAGCTTGAAGCGGGGGGGTTACAATGAGCAGTTCTTC. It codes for CASSLKRGGYNEQFF.

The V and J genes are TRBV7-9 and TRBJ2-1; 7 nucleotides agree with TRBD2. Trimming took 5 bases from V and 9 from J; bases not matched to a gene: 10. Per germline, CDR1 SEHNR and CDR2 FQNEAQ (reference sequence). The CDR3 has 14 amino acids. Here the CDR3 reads CASSPGGGFFEQFF. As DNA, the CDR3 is TGTGCCAGCAGCCCGGGGGGAGGGTTCTTTGAGCAGTTCTTC.

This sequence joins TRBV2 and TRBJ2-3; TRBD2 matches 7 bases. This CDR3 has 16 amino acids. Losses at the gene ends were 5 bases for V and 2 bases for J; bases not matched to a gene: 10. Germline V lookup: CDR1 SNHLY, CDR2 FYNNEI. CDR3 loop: CASSPYSSGATDTQYF. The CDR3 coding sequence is TGTGCCAGCAGTCCGTATTCTAGCGGAGCCACAGATACGCAGTATTTT.

CDR3 loop: CASTQTRIGEQFF. The DNA for the CDR3 is TGTGCCAGCACCCAAACACGGATCGGGGAGCAGTTCTTC. The chain recombines TRBV12-3 or TRBV12-4 with TRBJ2-1; no clear D. The CDR3 extends over 13 amino acids. V dropped 7 bases and J dropped 10 bases, with 17 bases sitting between them.

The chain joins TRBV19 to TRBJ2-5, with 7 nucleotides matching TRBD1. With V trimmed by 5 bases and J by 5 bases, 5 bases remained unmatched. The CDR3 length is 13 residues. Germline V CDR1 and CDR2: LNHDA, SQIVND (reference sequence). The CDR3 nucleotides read TGTGCCAGTAGTGAACAGGGGTCGGAGACCCAGTACTTC. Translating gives CASSEQGSETQYF. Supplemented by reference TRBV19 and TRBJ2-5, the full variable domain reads DGGITQSPKYLFRKEGQNVTLSCEQNLNHDAMYWYRQDPGQGLRLIYYSQIVNDFQKGDIAEGYSVSREKKESFPLTVTSAQKNPTAFYLCASSEQGSETQYFGPGTRLLVL.